The 9 T cell receptor beta chains below were found in one sample sequenced in a study of beta chain features in type 1 diabetes. Expressed TCRB transcripts got sequenced, as all isolated RNA was reverse transcribed. Sequencing was performed with immunoSEQ multiplex PCR; in TCRdb, only in-frame clones are kept and a portion is missing. The sample has under 800,000 clones, about 16% seen once; the top ten hold about 0.097%. Sequences were obtained from naive CD4+ T cells from blood. These receptors originate from a man aged 18 to 30 in good health.

The chain links TRBV28 to TRBJ2-7, with D unresolved. Trimming left V 6 bases short and J 6 bases short, with 15 bases between. The CDR3 sequence is 13 residues long. Germline V gene sequence: CDR1 MDHEN, CDR2 SYDVKM. The DNA for the CDR3 is TGTGCCAGCAGCCGCCTCCAGCCATTCGAGCAGTACTTC. It specifies CASSRLQPFEQYF.

This clone was found a few times. The gene calls are TRBV21-1 and TRBJ2-2. TRBV21-1 is flagged as a pseudogene. The length of the CDR3 is 16 residues. The CDR3 loop reads CASSKRTASGTGELFF. The CDR3 coding sequence is TGTGCCAGCAGCAAAAGAACGGCGAGTGGGACCGGGGAGCTGTTTTTT.

In DNA, the CDR3 is TGTGCCAGCAGACAGACAGGGTTCAACGAGCAGTACTTC. Translation: CASRQTGFNEQYF. The chain recombines TRBV6-5 with TRBJ2-7; 7 bases agree with TRBD1. With V trimmed by 6 bases and J by 5 bases, 7 bases remained unmatched. CDR3 length equals 13 residues. CDR1 is MNHEY and CDR2 is SVGAGI in the germline V gene.

The chain joins TRBV19 to TRBJ2-1, with D uncertain. This CDR3 comprises 12 residues. With 6 bases removed from V and 2 bases from J, the gap between germline ends came to 5 bases. Germline loops: CDR1 LNHDA, CDR2 SQIVND (reference sequence). DNA for the CDR3: TGTGCCAGTAGAGACACCTACAATGAGCAGTTCTTC. Protein sequence: CASRDTYNEQFF.

The V and J genes are TRBV2 and TRBJ1-1, with D maybe TRBD1 (5 bases). The CDR3 loop spans 13 amino acids. Germline V CDR1 and CDR2: SNHLY, FYNNEI. The ends were cut back, 3 bases at V and 5 bases at J, with 10 bases in the middle. CDR3 in DNA: TGTGCCAGCAGTGAGGGGGGGGTAACTGAAGCTTTCTTT. Encoded protein: CASSEGGVTEAFF.

This chain uses TRBV29-1 with TRBJ2-5, with D possibly matching TRBD1 (6 bases). The CDR3 is 13 amino acids. Germline-derived CDR1 and CDR2 are SQVTM and ANQGSEA. V gave up 4 bases and J gave up 1 base, with 10 bases separating them. The CDR3 reads CSVVWTAQETQYF. The CDR3 DNA reads as TGCAGCGTTGTTTGGACAGCCCAAGAGACCCAGTACTTC.

This clone was seen a few times. The chain recombines TRBV4-3 with TRBJ2-4; 11 positions agree with TRBD2. Germline V gives CDR1 LGHNA, CDR2 YSLEER. The V segment lost 3 bases and the J segment 0 bases; nucleotides outside the gene matches: 4. This CDR3 spans 17 amino acids. DNA of the CDR3: TGCGCCAGCAGCCACCATGGACTAGCGGGAGCCAAAAACATTCAGTACTTC. This translates into CASSHHGLAGAKNIQYF.

This clone came up a few times. This sequence joins TRBV7-9 and TRBJ1-1; D is perhaps TRBD1 (5 bases). CDR1 is SEHNR, CDR2 FQNEAQ, per germline (reference sequence). This CDR3 is 12 amino acids long. Deletions cut 3 bases from V and 10 bases from J, with 12 bases between. CDR3 nucleotide sequence: TGTGCCAGCAGCTTGGGGCGAAGGGGAGCTTTCTTT. This sequence encodes CASSLGRRGAFF.

A few counts support this clone. The chain employs TRBV30 and TRBJ2-7; TRBD2 aligns across 8 bases. Trimming removed 0 bases from V and 4 bases from J; junction bases left unmatched: 8. This CDR3 region has 15 residues. Germline CDR1 GTSNPN, CDR2 SVGIG (reference sequence). This CDR3 is CAWSVLGLGAYEQYF. For the CDR3, the DNA is TGTGCCTGGAGTGTACTGGGACTAGGGGCTTACGAGCAGTACTTC.